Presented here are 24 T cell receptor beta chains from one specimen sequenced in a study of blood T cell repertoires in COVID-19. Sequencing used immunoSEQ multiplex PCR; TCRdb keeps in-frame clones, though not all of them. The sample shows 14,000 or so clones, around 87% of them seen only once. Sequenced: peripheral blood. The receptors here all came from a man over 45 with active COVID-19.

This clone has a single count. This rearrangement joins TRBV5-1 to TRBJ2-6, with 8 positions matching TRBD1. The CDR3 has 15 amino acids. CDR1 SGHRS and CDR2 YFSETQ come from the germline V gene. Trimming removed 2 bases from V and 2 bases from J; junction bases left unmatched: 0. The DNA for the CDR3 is TGCGCCAGCAGCTTACAGGGGGCTGGGGCCAACGTCCTGACTTTC. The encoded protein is CASSLQGAGANVLTF. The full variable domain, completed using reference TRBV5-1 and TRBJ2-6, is KAGVTQTPRYLIKTRGQQVTLSCSPISGHRSVSWYQQTPGQGLQFLFEYFSETQRNKGNFPGRFSGRQFSNSRSEMNVSTLELGDSALYLCASSLQGAGANVLTFGAGSRLTVL.

The CDR3 region is CASSQDRASFNEKLFF. The DNA for the CDR3 is TGTGCCAGCAGTCAGGACAGGGCTTCATTCAATGAAAAACTGTTTTTT. The genes are TRBV2 and TRBJ1-4, with TRBD1 matching over 8 bases. V shed 5 bases and J 5 bases; nucleotides not matched to a gene: 10. CDR1 is SNHLY and CDR2 is FYNNEI in the germline V gene. This CDR3 has 16 residues.

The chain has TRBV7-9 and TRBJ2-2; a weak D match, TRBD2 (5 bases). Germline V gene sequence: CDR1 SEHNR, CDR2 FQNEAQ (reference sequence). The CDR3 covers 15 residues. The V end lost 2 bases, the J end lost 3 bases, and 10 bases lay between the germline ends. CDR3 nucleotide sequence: TGTGCCAGCAGCTTACTGGGAGCCCACACCGGGGAGCTGTTTTTT. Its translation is CASSLLGAHTGELFF.

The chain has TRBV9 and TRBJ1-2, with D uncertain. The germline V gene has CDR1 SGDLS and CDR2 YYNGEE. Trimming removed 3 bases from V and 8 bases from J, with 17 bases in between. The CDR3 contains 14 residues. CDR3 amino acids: CASSAWTGQEGYTF. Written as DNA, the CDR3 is TGTGCCAGCAGCGCCTGGACTGGGCAAGAGGGCTACACCTTC.

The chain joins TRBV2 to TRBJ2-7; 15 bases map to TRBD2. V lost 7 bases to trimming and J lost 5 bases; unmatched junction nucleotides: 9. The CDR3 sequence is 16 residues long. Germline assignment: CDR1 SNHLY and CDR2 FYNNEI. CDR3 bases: TGTGCCAGCACTTTTACCGGGACTAGCGGGAGGAACGAGCAGTACTTC. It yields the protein CASTFTGTSGRNEQYF.

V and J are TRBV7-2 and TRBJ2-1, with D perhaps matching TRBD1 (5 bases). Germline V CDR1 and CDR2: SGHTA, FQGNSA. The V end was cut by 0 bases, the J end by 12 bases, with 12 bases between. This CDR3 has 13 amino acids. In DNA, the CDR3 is TGTGCCAGCAGCTTAGCGGACAAACAGTGGCAGTTCTTC. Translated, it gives CASSLADKQWQFF. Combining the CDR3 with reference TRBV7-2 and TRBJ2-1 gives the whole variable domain GAGVSQSPSNKVTEKGKDVELRCDPISGHTALYWYRQSLGQGLEFLIYFQGNSAPDKSGLPSDRFSAERTGGSVSTLTIQRTQQEDSAVYLCASSLADKQWQFFGPGTRLTVL.

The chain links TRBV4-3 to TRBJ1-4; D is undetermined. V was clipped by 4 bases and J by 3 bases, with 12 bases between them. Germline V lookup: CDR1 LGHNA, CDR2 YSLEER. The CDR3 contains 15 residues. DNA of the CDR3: TGCGCCAGCAGCCCGGCAGAAGCGGCTAATGAAAAACTGTTTTTT. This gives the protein CASSPAEAANEKLFF.

CDR3 loop: CASSLAPSSGVSSYNEQFF. The CDR3 DNA sequence: TGTGCCAGCAGCTTAGCGCCATCTAGCGGGGTCAGCTCCTACAATGAGCAGTTCTTC. The V gene is TRBV7-2, the J gene TRBJ2-1, with TRBD2 matching 9 bases. Losses at the gene ends were 0 bases for V and 0 bases for J; bases not matched to a gene: 9. Germline V gene data show CDR1 as SGHTA and CDR2 as FQGNSA. CDR3 length equals 19 residues.

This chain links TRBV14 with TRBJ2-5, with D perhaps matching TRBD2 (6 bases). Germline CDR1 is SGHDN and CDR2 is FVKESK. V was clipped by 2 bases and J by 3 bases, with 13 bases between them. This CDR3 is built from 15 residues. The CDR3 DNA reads TGTGCCAGCAGCCAAAGCGGGTACCGAAAAGAGACCCAGTACTTC. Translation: CASSQSGYRKETQYF.

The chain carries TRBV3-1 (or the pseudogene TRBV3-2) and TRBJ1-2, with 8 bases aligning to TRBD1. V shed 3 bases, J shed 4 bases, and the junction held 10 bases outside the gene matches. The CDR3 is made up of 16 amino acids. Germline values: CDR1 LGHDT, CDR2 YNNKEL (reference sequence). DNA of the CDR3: TGTGCCAGCAGCCAGGATGGACAGGGTTTTTTCTATGGCTACACCTTC. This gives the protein CASSQDGQGFFYGYTF.

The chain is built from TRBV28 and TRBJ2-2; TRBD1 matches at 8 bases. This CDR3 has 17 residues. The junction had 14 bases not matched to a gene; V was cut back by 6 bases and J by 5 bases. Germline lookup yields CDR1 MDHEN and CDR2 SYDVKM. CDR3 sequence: CASRFGTGRAETGELFF. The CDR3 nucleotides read TGTGCCAGCAGATTCGGGACAGGAAGGGCAGAAACCGGGGAGCTGTTTTTT.

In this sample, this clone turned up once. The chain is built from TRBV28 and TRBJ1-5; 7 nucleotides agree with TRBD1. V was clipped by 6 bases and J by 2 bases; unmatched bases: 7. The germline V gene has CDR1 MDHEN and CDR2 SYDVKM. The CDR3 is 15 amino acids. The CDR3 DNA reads TGTGCCAGCAGCCCACACAGGGGACGCAATCAGCCCCAGCATTTT. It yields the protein CASSPHRGRNQPQHF.

CDR3 in DNA: TGTGCCAGTAGTATGACAGGGGGCGGCTTCTACAATGAGCAGTTCTTC. Translation: CASSMTGGGFYNEQFF. The chain employs TRBV19 and TRBJ2-1, with 10 bases identical to TRBD1. This CDR3 has 16 amino acids. Trimming took 3 bases from V and 3 from J; bases not matched to a gene: 5. Germline loops: CDR1 LNHDA, CDR2 SQIVND (reference sequence).

In DNA form, the CDR3 reads TGTGCCAGCAGCTCTAGCAACCTGCAGTTCTTC. Translated: CASSSSNLQFF. This chain joins TRBV7-2 and TRBJ2-1; a weak D match, TRBD2 (5 bases). V was clipped by 4 bases and J by 12 bases, with 10 bases between them. The germline V gene encodes CDR1 SGHTA and CDR2 FQGNSA. This CDR3 region has 11 residues.

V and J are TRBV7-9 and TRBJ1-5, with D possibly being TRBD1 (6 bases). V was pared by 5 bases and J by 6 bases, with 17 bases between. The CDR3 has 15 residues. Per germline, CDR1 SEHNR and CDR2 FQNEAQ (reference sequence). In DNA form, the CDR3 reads TGTGCCAGCAGCCAAGGGGGACGACGAGGTCAGCCCCAGCATTTT. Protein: CASSQGGRRGQPQHF.

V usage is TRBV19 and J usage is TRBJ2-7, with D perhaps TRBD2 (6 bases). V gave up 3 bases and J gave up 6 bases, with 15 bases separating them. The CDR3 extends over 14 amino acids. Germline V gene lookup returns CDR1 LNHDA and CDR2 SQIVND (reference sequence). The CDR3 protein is CASSIGTSLSEQYF. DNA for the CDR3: TGTGCCAGTAGTATTGGGACTTCTCTTTCCGAGCAGTACTTC.

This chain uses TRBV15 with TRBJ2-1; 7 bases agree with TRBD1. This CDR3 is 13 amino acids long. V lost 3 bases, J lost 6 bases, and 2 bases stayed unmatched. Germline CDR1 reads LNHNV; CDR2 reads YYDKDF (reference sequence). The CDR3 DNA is TGTGCCACCAGCAGTAGACAGGGCAATGAGCAGTTCTTC. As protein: CATSSRQGNEQFF.

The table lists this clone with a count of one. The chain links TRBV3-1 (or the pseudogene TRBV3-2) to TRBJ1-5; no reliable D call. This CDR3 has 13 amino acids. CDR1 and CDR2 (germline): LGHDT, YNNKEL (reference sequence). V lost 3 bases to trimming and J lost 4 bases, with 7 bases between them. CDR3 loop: CASSQARNQPQHF. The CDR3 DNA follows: TGTGCCAGCAGCCAGGCCAGGAATCAGCCCCAGCATTTT.

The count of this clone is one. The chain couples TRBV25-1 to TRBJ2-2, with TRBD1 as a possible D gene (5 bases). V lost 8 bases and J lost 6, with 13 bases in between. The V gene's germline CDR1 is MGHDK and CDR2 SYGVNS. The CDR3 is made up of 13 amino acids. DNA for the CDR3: TGTGCCAGCGCATCCAGGGTTGCCGGGGAGCTGTTTTTT. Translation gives CASASRVAGELFF.

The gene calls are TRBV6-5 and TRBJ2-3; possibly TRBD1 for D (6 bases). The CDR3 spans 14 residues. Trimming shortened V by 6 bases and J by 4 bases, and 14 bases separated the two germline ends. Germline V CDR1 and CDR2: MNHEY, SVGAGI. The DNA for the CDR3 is TGTGCCAGCAGGACAGGACACTATGCAGATACGCAGTATTTT. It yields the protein CASRTGHYADTQYF.

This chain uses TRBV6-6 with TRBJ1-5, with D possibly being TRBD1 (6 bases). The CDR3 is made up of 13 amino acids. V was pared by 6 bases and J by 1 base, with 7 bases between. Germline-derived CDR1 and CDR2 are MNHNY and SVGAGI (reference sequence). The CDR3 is CASSQGSNQPQHF. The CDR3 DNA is TGTGCCAGCAGCCAGGGGAGCAATCAGCCCCAGCATTTT.

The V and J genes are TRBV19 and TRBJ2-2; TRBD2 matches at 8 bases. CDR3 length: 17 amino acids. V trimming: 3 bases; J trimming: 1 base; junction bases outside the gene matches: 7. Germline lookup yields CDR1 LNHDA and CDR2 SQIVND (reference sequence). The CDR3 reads CASSIGREALNTGELFF. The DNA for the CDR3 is TGTGCCAGTAGTATCGGGCGGGAGGCGTTGAACACCGGGGAGCTGTTTTTT.

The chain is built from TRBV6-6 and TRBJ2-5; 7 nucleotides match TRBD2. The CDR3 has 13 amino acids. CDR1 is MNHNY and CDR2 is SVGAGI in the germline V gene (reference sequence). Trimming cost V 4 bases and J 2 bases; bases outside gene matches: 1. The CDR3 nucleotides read TGTGCCAGCAGTTTGGGGGGGCAAGAGACCCAGTACTTC. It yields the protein CASSLGGQETQYF.

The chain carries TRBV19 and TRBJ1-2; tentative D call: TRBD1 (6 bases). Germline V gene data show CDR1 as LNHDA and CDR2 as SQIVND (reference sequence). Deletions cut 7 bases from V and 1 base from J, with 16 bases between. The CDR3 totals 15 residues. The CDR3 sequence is CASTYRDELNYGYTF. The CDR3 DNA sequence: TGTGCCAGTACCTACAGGGACGAACTTAACTATGGCTACACCTTC. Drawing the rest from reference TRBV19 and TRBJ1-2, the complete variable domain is DGGITQSPKYLFRKEGQNVTLSCEQNLNHDAMYWYRQDPGQGLRLIYYSQIVNDFQKGDIAEGYSVSREKKESFPLTVTSAQKNPTAFYLCASTYRDELNYGYTFGSGTRLTVV.